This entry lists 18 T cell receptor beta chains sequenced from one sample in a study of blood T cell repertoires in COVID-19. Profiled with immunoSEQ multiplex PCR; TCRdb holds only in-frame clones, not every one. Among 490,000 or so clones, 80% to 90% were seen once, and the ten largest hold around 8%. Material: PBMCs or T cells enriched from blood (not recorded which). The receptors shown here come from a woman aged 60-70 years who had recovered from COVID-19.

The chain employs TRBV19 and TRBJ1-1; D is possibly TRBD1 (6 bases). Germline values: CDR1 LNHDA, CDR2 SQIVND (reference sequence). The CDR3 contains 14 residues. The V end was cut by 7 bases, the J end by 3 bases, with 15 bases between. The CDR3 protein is CASTSDSSDTEAFF. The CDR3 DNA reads TGTGCCAGTACCTCGGACAGTTCGGACACTGAAGCTTTCTTT.

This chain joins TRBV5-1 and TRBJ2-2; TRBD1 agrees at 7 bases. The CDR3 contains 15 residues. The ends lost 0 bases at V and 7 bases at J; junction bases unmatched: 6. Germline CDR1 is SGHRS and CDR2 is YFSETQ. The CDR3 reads CASSLDRGQSGELFF. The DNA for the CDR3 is TGCGCCAGCAGCTTGGACAGGGGACAGAGCGGGGAGCTGTTTTTT.

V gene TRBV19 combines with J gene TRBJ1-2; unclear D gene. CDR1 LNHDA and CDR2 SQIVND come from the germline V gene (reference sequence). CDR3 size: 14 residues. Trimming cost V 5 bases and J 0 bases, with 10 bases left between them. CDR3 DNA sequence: TGTGCCAGTAGTGTGGGCCTCACTAACTATGGCTACACCTTC. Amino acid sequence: CASSVGLTNYGYTF.

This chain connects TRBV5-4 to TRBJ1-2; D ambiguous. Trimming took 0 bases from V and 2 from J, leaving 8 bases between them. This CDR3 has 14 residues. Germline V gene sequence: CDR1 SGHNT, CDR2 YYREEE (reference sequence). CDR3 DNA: TGTGCCAGCAGCTTGGTCTTAGCCAACTATGGCTACACCTTC. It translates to CASSLVLANYGYTF.

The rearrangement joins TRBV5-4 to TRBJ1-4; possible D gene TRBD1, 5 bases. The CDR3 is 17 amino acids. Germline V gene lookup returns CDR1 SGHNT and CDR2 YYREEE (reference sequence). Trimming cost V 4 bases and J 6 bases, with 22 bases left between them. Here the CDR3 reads CASSPVPKGSADEKLFF. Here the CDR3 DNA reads TGTGCCAGCAGCCCAGTACCGAAGGGGTCTGCCGATGAAAAACTGTTTTTT.

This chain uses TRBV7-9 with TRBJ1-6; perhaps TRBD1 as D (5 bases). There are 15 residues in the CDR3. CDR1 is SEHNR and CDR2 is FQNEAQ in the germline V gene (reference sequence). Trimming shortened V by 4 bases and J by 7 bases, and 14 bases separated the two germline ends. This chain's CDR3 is CASSSTVSANSPLHF. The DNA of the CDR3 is TGTGCCAGCAGCTCGACAGTCTCGGCCAATTCACCCCTCCACTTT. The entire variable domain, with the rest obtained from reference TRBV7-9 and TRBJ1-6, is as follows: DTGVSQNPRHKITKRGQNVTFRCDPISEHNRLYWYRQTLGQGPEFLTYFQNEAQLEKSRLLSDRFSAERPKGSFSTLEIQRTEQGDSAMYLCASSSTVSANSPLHFGNGTRLTVT.

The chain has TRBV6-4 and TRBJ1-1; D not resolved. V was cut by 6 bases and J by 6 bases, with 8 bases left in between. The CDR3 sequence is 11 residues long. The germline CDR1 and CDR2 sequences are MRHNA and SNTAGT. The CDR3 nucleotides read TGTGCCAGCAGGAGAGGGCCTGAAGCTTTCTTT. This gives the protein CASRRGPEAFF.

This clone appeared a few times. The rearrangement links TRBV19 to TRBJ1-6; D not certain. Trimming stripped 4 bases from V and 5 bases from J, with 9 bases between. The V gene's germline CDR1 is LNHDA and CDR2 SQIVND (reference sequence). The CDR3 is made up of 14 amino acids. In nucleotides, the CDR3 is TGTGCCAGTAGTAGAGCTGTGGATAATTCACCCCTCCACTTT. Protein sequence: CASSRAVDNSPLHF.

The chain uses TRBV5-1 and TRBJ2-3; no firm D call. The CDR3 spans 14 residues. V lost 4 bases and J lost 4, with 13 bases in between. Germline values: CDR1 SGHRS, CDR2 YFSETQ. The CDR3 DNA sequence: TGCGCCAGCAGCCAAGCTAGTTTCCCAGATACGCAGTATTTT. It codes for CASSQASFPDTQYF.

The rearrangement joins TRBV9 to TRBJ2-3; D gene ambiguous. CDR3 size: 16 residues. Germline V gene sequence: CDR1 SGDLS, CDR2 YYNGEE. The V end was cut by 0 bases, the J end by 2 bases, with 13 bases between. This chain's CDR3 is CASSVAGRPNTDTQYF. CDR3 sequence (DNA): TGTGCCAGCAGCGTAGCAGGCAGGCCGAACACAGATACGCAGTATTTT. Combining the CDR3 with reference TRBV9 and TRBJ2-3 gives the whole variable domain DSGVTQTPKHLITATGQRVTLRCSPRSGDLSVYWYQQSLDQGLQFLIQYYNGEERAKGNILERFSAQQFPDLHSELNLSSLELGDSALYFCASSVAGRPNTDTQYFGPGTRLTVL.

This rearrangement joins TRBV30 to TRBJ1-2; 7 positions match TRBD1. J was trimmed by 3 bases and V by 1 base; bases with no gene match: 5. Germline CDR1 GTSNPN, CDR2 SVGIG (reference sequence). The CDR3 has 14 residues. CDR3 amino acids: CAWSETGRYYGYTF. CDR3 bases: TGTGCCTGGAGTGAGACAGGGAGGTACTATGGCTACACCTTC.

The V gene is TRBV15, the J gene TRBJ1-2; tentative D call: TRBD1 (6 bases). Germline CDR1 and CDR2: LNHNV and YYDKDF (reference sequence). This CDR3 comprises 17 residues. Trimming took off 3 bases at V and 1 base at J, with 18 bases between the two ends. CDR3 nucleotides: TGTGCCACCAGCAGCTTTACGTCCAGACAGGATAACTATGGCTACACCTTC. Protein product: CATSSFTSRQDNYGYTF. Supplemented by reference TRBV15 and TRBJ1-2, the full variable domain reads DAMVIQNPRYQVTQFGKPVTLSCSQTLNHNVMYWYQQKSSQAPKLLFHYYDKDFNNEADTPDNFQSRRPNTSFCFLDIRSPGLGDTAMYLCATSSFTSRQDNYGYTFGSGTRLTVV.

This CDR3 reads CASSPAGGDTQYF. Here the CDR3 DNA reads TGTGCCAGCTCACCCGCAGGAGGAGATACGCAGTATTTT. The chain recombines TRBV18 with TRBJ2-3; maybe TRBD2 (5 bases). V lost 3 bases and J lost 5, with 9 bases in between. CDR1 and CDR2 (germline): KGHSH, LQKENI. This CDR3 region has 13 residues.

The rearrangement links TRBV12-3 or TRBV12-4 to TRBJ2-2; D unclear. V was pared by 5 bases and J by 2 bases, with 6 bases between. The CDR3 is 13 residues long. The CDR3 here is CASSPLNTGELFF. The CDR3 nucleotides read TGTGCCAGCAGTCCTCTTAACACCGGGGAGCTGTTTTTT.

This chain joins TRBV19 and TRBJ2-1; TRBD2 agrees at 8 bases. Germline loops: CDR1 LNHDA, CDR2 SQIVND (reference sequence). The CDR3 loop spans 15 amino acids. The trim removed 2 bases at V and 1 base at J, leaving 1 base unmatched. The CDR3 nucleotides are TGTGCCAGTAGTATAATAGCGGGGTCCTACAATGAGCAGTTCTTC. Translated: CASSIIAGSYNEQFF.

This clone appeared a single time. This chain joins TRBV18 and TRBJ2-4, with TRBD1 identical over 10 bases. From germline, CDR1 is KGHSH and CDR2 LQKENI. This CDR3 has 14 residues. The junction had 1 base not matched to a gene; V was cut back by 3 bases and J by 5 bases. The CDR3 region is CASSPDRGQNIQYF. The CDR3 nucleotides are TGTGCCAGCTCACCCGACAGGGGGCAAAACATTCAGTACTTC. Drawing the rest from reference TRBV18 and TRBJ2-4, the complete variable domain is NAGVMQNPRHLVRRRGQEARLRCSPMKGHSHVYWYRQLPEEGLKFMVYLQKENIIDESGMPKERFSAEFPKEGPSILRIQQVVRGDSAAYFCASSPDRGQNIQYFGAGTRLSVL.

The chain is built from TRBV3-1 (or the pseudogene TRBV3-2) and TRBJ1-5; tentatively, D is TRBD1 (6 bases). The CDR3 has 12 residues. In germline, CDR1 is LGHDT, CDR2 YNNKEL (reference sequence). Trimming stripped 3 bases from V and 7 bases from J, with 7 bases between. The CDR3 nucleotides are TGTGCCAGCAGCCATACAGGGCAGCCCCAGCATTTT. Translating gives CASSHTGQPQHF.

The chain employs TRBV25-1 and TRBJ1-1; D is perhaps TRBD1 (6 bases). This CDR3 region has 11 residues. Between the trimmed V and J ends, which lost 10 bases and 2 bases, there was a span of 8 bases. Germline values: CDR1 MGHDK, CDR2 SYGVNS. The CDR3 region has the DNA TGTGCCACAGGGGAAAACACTGAAGCTTTCTTT. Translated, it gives CATGENTEAFF.